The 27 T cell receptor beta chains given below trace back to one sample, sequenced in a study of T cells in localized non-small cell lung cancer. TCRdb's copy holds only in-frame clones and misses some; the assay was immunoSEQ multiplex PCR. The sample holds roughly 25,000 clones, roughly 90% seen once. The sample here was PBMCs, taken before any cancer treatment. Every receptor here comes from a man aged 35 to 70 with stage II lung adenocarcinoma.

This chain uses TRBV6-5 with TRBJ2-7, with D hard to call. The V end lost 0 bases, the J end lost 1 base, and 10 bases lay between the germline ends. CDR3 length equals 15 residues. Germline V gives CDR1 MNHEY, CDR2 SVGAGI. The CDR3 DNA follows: TGTGCCAGCAGTTACTCGAGCTCTTTATCCTACGAGCAGTACTTC. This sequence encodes CASSYSSSLSYEQYF.

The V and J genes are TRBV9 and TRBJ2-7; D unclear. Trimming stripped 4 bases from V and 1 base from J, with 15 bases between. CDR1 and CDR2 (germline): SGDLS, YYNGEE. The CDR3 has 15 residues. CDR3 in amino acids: CASSPQDPGSYEQYF. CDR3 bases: TGTGCCAGCAGCCCCCAGGATCCCGGTTCCTACGAGCAGTACTTC.

The CDR3 region is CASSPALTEALNEQFF. DNA for the CDR3: TGTGCCAGCTCACCGGCTCTCACGGAGGCGTTAAATGAGCAGTTCTTC. The chain joins TRBV18 to TRBJ2-1, with TRBD2 as a possible D gene (5 bases). With 3 bases removed from V and 7 bases from J, the gap between germline ends came to 19 bases. Looked up from germline, CDR1 is KGHSH and CDR2 is LQKENI. This CDR3 spans 16 amino acids. The full variable domain, completed using reference TRBV18 and TRBJ2-1, is NAGVMQNPRHLVRRRGQEARLRCSPMKGHSHVYWYRQLPEEGLKFMVYLQKENIIDESGMPKERFSAEFPKEGPSILRIQQVVRGDSAAYFCASSPALTEALNEQFFGPGTRLTVL.

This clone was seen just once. CDR3 sequence (DNA): TGCGCCAGCAGCCAAGATCCGCCGCGACAGGGGTCGGAGACCCAGTACTTC. Translation gives CASSQDPPRQGSETQYF. This chain links TRBV4-1 with TRBJ2-5; the match to TRBD1 covers 8 bases. The ends lost 0 bases at V and 5 bases at J; junction bases unmatched: 11. CDR3 length: 17 residues. The germline V gene has CDR1 MGHRA and CDR2 YSYEKL.

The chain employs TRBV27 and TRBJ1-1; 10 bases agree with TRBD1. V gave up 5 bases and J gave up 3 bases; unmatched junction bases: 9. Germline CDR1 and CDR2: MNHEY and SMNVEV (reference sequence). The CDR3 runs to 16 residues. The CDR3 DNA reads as TGTGCCAGCAGTCTAAGACAGGGGGCGCGGGACACTGAAGCTTTCTTT. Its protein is CASSLRQGARDTEAFF.

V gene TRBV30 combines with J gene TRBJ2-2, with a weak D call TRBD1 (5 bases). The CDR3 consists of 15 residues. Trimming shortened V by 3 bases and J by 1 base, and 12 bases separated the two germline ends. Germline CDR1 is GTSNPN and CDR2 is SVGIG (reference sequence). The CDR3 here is CAWSPPDRNTGELFF. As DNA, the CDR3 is TGTGCCTGGAGCCCCCCCGACAGGAACACCGGGGAGCTGTTTTTT.

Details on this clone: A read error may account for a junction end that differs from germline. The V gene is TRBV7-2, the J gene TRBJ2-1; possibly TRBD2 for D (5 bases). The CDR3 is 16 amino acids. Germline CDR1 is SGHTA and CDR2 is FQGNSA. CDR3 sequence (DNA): TGTGCCTGCAGACCCCCCCACGACGAGGGTTCGAATGAGCAGTTCTTC. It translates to CACRPPHDEGSNEQFF. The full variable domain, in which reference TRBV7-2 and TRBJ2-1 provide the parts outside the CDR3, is GAGVSQSPSNKVTEKGKDVELRCDPISGHTALYWYRQSLGQGLEFLIYFQGNSAPDKSGLPSDRFSAERTGGSVSTLTIQRTQQEDSAVYLCACRPPHDEGSNEQFFGPGTRLTVL.

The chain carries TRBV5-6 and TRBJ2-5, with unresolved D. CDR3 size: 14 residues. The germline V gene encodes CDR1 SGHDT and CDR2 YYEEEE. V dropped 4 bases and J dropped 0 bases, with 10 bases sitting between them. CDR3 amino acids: CASSRLGYQETQYF. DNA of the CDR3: TGTGCCAGCAGCCGACTGGGCTACCAAGAGACCCAGTACTTC.

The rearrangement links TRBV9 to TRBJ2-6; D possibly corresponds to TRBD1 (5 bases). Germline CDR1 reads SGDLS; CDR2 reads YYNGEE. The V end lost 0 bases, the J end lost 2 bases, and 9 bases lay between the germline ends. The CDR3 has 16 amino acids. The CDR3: CASSVATGTGANVLTF. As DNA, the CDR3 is TGTGCCAGCAGCGTAGCTACAGGTACTGGGGCCAACGTCCTGACTTTC. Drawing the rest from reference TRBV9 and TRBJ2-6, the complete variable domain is DSGVTQTPKHLITATGQRVTLRCSPRSGDLSVYWYQQSLDQGLQFLIQYYNGEERAKGNILERFSAQQFPDLHSELNLSSLELGDSALYFCASSVATGTGANVLTFGAGSRLTVL.

Here the CDR3 reads CASSLEVIAGGPRAGELFF. The DNA for the CDR3 is TGTGCCAGCAGCTTAGAGGTTATAGCGGGGGGCCCGAGGGCCGGGGAGCTGTTTTTT. The rearrangement uses TRBV7-6 and TRBJ2-2; 10 bases are a match to TRBD2. The J segment lost 6 bases and the V segment lost 1 base, leaving 14 bases of the junction unmatched. Germline CDR1 and CDR2: SGHVS and FNYEAQ. The CDR3 runs to 19 residues.

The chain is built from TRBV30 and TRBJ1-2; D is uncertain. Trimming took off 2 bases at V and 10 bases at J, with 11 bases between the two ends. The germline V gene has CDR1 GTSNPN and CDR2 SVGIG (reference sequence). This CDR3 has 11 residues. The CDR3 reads CAWSLTGDYTF. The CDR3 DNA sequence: TGTGCCTGGAGTTTGACCGGTGACTACACCTTC.

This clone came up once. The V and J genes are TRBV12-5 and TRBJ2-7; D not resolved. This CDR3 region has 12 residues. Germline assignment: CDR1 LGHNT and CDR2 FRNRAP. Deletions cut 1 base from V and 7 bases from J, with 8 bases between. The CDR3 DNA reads TGTGCTAGTGGTTTGGCTCAAGGGGAGCAGTACTTC. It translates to CASGLAQGEQYF.

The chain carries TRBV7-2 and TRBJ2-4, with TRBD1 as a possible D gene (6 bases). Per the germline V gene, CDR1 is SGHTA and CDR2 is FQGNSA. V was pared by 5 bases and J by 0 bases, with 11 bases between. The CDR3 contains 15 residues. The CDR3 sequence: CASSGDTVAKNIQYF. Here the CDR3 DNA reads TGTGCCAGCAGCGGGGACACCGTAGCCAAAAACATTCAGTACTTC.

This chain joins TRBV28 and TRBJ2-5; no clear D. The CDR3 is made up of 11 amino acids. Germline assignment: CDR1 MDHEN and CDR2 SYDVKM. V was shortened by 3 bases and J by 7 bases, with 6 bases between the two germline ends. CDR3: CASSLEGTQYF. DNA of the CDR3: TGTGCCAGCAGTTTGGAAGGGACCCAGTACTTC.

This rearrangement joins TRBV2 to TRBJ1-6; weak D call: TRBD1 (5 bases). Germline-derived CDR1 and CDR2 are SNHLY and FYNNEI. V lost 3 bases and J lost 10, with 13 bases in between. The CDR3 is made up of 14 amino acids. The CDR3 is CASSDPGKGSPLHF. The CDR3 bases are TGTGCCAGCAGTGACCCAGGGAAAGGATCACCCCTCCACTTT.

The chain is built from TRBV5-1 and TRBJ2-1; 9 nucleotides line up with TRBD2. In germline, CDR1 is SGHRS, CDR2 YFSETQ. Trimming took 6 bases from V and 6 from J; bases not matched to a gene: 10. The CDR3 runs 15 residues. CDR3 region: CASNTLAGESNEQFF. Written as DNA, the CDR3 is TGCGCCAGCAATACATTAGCGGGAGAGTCCAATGAGCAGTTCTTC.

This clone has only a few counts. CDR3 nucleotide sequence: TGTGCCAGTATTCAGGGCGGAATCTCTGGAAACACCATATATTTT. It yields the protein CASIQGGISGNTIYF. The chain is built from TRBV28 and TRBJ1-3, with D possibly matching TRBD1 (5 bases). The V gene's germline CDR1 is MDHEN and CDR2 SYDVKM. This CDR3 is built from 15 residues. Trimming took off 9 bases at V and 0 bases at J, with 15 bases between the two ends. The full variable domain, with the rest looked up from reference TRBV28 and TRBJ1-3, is DVKVTQSSRYLVKRTGEKVFLECVQDMDHENMFWYRQDPGLGLRLIYFSYDVKMKEKGDIPEGYSVSREKKERFSLILESASTNQTSMYLCASIQGGISGNTIYFGEGSWLTVV.

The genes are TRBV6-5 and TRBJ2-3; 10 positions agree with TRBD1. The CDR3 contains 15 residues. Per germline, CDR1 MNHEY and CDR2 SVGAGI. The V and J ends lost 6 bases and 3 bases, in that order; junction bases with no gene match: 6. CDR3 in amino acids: CASRTGTGVTDTQYF. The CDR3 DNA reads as TGTGCCAGCAGGACCGGGACAGGGGTGACAGATACGCAGTATTTT.

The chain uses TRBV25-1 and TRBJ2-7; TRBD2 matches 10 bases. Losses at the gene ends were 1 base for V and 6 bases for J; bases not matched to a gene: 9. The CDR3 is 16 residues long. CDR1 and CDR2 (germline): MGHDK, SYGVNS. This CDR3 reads CASSEWAGTSVGEQYF. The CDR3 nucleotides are TGTGCCAGCAGTGAATGGGCCGGGACTAGCGTAGGCGAGCAGTACTTC.

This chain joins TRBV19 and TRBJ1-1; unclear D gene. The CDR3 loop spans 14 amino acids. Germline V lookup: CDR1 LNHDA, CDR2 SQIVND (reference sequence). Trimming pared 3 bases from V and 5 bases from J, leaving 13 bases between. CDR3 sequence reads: CASSINREMTEAFF. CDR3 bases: TGTGCCAGTAGTATTAACCGGGAAATGACTGAAGCTTTCTTT.

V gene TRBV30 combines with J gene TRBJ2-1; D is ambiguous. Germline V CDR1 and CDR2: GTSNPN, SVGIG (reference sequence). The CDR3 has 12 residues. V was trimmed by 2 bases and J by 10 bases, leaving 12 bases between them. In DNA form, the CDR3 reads TGTGCCTGGAGTCCCCAGGTAGGGGAGCAGTTCTTC. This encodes CAWSPQVGEQFF.

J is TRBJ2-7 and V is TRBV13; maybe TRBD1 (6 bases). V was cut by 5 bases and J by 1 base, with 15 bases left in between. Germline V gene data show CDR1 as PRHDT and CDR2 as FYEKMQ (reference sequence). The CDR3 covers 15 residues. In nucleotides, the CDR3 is TGTGCCAGCAGCCTTAGGGGGAGAAGGTCCTACGAGCAGTACTTC. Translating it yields CASSLRGRRSYEQYF.

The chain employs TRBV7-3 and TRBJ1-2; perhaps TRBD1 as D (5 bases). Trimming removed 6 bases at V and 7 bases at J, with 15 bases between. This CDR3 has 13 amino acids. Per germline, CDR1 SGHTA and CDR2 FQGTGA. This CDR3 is CASSLVGVGGYTF. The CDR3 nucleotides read TGTGCCAGCAGTCTAGTAGGGGTGGGTGGCTACACCTTC.

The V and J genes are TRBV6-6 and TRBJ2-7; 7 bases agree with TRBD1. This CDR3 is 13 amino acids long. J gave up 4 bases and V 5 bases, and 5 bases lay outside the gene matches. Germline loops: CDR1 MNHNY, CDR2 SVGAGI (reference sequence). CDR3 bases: TGTGCCAGCAGTGGGACAGTGGTTTACGAGCAGTACTTC. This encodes CASSGTVVYEQYF.

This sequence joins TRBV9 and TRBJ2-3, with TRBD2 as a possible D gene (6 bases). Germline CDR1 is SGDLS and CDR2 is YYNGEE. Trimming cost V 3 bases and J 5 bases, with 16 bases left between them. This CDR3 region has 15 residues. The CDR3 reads CASSASGSRVDTQYF. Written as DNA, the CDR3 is TGTGCCAGCAGCGCCAGCGGGTCCCGTGTAGATACGCAGTATTTT.

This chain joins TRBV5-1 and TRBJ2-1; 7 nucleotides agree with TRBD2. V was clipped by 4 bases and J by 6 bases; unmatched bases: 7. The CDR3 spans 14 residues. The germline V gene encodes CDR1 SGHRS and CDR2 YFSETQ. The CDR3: CASSPGLVINEQFF. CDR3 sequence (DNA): TGCGCCAGCAGCCCCGGACTAGTTATCAATGAGCAGTTCTTC. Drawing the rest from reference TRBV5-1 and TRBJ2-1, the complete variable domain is KAGVTQTPRYLIKTRGQQVTLSCSPISGHRSVSWYQQTPGQGLQFLFEYFSETQRNKGNFPGRFSGRQFSNSRSEMNVSTLELGDSALYLCASSPGLVINEQFFGPGTRLTVL.

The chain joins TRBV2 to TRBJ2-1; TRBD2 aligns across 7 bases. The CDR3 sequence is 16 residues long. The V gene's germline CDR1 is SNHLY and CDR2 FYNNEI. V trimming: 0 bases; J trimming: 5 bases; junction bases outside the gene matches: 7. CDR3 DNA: TGTGCCAGCAGTGAAGCGGGGCCTAGCGGCCACAATGAGCAGTTCTTC. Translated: CASSEAGPSGHNEQFF.